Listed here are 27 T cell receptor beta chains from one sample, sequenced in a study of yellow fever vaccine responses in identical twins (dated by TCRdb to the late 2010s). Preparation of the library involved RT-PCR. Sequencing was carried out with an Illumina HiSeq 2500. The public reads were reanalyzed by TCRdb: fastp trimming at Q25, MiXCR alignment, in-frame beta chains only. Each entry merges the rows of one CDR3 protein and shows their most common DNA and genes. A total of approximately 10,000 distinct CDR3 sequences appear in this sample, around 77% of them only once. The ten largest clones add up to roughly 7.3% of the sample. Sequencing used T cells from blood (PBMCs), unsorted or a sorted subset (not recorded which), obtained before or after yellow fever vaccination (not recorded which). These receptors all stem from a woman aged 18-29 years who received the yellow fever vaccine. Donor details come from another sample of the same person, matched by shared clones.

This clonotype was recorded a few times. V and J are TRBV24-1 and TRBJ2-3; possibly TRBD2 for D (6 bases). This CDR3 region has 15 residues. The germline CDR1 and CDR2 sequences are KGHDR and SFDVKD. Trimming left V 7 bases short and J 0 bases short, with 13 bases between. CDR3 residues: CATSQRAGSTDTQYF. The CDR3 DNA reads TGTGCCACCAGCCAACGAGCGGGCAGCACAGATACGCAGTATTTT.

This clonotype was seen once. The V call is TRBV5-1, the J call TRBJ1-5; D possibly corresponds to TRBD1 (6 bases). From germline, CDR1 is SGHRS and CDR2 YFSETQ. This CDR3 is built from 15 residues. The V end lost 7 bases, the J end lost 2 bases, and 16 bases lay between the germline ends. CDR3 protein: CASHLPGDGNQPQHF. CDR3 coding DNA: TGCGCCAGCCATTTGCCAGGGGATGGCAATCAGCCCCAGCATTTT.

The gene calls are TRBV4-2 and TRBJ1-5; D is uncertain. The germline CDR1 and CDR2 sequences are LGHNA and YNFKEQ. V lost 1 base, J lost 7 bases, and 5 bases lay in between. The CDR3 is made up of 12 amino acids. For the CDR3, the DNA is TGTGCCAGCAGCCAAGCAGACCAGCCCCAGCATTTT. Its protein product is CASSQADQPQHF.

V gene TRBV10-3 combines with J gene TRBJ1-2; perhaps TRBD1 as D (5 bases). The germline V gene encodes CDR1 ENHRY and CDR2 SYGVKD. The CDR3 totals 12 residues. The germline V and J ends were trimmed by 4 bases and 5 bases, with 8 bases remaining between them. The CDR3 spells CAISVRGYGYTF. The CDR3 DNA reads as TGTGCCATCAGTGTTAGGGGTTATGGCTACACCTTC.

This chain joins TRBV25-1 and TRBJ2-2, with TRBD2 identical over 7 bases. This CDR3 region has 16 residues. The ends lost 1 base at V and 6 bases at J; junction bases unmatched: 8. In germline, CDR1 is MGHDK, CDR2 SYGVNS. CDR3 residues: CASSEWGGFESGELFF. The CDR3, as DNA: TGTGCCAGCAGTGAATGGGGGGGATTTGAATCCGGGGAGCTGTTTTTT.

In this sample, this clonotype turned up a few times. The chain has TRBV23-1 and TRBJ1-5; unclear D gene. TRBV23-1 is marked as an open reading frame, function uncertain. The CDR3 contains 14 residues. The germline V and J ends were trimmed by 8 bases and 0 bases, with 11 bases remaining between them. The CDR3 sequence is CASYEAYSNQPQHF. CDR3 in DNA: TGCGCCAGCTATGAGGCCTATAGCAATCAGCCCCAGCATTTT.

The CDR3 region is CSVVVGDKGNEQFF. CDR3 DNA sequence: TGCAGCGTTGTCGTTGGAGACAAGGGCAATGAGCAGTTCTTC. The chain uses TRBV29-1 and TRBJ2-1; D gene ambiguous. This CDR3 is 14 amino acids long. The V gene lost 4 bases and the J gene lost 6 bases, with 16 bases spanning the gap. The germline CDR1 and CDR2 sequences are SQVTM and ANQGSEA.

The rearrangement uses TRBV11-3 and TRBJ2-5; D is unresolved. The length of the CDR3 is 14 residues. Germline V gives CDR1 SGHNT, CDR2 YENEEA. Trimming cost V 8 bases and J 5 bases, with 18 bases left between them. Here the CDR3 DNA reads TGTGCCAGCTGCGCGCGGTCGGGTGGGGAGACCCAGTACTTC. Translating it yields CASCARSGGETQYF.

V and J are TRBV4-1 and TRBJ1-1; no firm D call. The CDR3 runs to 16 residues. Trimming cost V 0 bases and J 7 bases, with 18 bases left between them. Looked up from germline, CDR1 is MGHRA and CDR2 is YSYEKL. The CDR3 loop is CASSQDEYGLGLEAFF. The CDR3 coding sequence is TGCGCCAGCAGCCAAGATGAATACGGGTTGGGTCTTGAAGCTTTCTTT.

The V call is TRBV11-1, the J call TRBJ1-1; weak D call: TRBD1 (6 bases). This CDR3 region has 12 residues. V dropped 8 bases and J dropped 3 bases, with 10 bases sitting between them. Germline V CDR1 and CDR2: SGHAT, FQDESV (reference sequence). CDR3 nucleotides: TGTGCCAGCGCCAGGGGAGACACTGAAGCTTTCTTT. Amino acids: CASARGDTEAFF.

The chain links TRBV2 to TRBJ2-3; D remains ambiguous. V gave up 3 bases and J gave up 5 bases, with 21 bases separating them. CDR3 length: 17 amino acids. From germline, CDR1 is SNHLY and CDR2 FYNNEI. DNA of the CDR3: TGTGCCAGCAGTGACATTATGCCTAGTTTGACCCAAGATACGCAGTATTTT. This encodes CASSDIMPSLTQDTQYF. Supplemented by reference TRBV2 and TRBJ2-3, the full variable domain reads EPEVTQTPSHQVTQMGQEVILRCVPISNHLYFYWYRQILGQKVEFLVSFYNNEISEKSEIFDDQFSVERPDGSNFTLKIRSTKLEDSAMYFCASSDIMPSLTQDTQYFGPGTRLTVL.

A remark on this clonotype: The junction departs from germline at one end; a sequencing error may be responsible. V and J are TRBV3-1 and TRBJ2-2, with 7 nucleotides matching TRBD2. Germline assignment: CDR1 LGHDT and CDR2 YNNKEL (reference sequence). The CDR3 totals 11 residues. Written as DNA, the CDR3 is TGTGCCAGCAGCCCCTACACTAGCGAAGTTTTT. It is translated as CASSPYTSEVF.

The CDR3 region is CASSFPSPGQGNEQFF. Here the CDR3 DNA reads TGTGCCAGCAGCTTCCCTAGTCCGGGACAGGGGAATGAGCAGTTCTTC. The rearrangement uses TRBV7-6 and TRBJ2-1, with 10 positions matching TRBD1. The V segment lost 3 bases and the J segment 7 bases; nucleotides outside the gene matches: 9. This CDR3 is built from 16 residues. Germline CDR1 and CDR2: SGHVS and FNYEAQ.

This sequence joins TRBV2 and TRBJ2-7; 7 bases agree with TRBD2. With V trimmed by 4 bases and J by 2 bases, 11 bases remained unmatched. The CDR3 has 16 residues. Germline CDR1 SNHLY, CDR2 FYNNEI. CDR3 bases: TGTGCCAGCAGTGGGAGGCTAGCGGAGGCCACCTACGAGCAGTACTTC. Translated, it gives CASSGRLAEATYEQYF. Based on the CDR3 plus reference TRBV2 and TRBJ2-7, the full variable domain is EPEVTQTPSHQVTQMGQEVILRCVPISNHLYFYWYRQILGQKVEFLVSFYNNEISEKSEIFDDQFSVERPDGSNFTLKIRSTKLEDSAMYFCASSGRLAEATYEQYFGPGTRLTVT.

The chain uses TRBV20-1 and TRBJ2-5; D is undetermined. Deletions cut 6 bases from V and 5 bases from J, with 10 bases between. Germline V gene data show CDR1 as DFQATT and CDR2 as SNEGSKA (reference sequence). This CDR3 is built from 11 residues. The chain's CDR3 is CSARLVETQYF. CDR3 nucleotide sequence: TGCAGTGCCCGACTGGTTGAGACCCAGTACTTC.

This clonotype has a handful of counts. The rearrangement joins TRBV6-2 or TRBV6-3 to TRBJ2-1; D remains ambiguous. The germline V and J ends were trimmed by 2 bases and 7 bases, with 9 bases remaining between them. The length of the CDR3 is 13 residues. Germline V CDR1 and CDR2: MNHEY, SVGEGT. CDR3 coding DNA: TGTGCCAGCAGTTACAGTGGGGAAAATGAGCAGTTCTTC. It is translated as CASSYSGENEQFF.

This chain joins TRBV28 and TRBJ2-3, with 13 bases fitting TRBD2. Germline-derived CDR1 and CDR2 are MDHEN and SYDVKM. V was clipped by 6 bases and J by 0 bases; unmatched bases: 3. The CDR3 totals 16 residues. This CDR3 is CASRRGLAGSTDTQYF. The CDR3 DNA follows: TGTGCCAGCAGGCGGGGACTAGCGGGAAGCACAGATACGCAGTATTTT.

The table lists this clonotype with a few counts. CDR3 residues: CSVPVSGDNEQFF. In DNA form, the CDR3 reads TGCAGCGTTCCGGTTAGCGGGGACAATGAGCAGTTCTTC. The chain joins TRBV29-1 to TRBJ2-1; 8 positions match TRBD2. Germline V gene data show CDR1 as SQVTM and CDR2 as ANQGSEA. The CDR3 extends over 13 amino acids. The ends lost 5 bases at V and 5 bases at J; junction bases unmatched: 5.

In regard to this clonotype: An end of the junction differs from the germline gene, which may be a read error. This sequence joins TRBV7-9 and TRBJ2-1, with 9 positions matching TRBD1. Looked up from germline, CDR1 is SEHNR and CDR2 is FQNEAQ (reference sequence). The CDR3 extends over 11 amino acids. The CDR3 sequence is CASSLEQGAIF. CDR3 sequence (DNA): TGTGCCAGCAGCTTGGAACAGGGGGCGATCTTC.

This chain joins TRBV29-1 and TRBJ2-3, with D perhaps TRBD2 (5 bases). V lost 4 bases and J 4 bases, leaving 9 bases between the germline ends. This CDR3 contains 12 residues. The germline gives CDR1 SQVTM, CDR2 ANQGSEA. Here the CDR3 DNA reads TGCAGCGTTGGAGGGCAAGCAGATACGCAGTATTTT. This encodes CSVGGQADTQYF.

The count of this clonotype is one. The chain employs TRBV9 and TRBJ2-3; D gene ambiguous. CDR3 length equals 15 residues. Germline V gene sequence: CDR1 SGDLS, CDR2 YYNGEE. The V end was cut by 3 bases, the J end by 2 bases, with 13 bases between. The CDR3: CASSGSVGVTDTQYF. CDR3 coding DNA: TGTGCCAGCAGCGGAAGCGTTGGGGTCACAGATACGCAGTATTTT. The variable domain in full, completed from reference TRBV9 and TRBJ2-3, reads DSGVTQTPKHLITATGQRVTLRCSPRSGDLSVYWYQQSLDQGLQFLIQYYNGEERAKGNILERFSAQQFPDLHSELNLSSLELGDSALYFCASSGSVGVTDTQYFGPGTRLTVL.

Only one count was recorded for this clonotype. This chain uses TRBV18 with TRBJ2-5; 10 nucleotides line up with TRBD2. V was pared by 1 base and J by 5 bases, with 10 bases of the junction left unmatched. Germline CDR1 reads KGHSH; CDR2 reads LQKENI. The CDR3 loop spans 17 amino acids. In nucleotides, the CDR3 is TGTGCCAGCTCACCACGTCTCGGAGCGGGGGGGCGTGAGACCCAGTACTTC. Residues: CASSPRLGAGGRETQYF.

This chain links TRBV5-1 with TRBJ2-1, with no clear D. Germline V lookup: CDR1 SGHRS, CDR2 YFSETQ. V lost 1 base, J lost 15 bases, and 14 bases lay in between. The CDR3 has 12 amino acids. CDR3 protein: CASSLIHPLWFF. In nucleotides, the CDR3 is TGCGCCAGCAGCTTGATCCACCCCCTATGGTTCTTC.

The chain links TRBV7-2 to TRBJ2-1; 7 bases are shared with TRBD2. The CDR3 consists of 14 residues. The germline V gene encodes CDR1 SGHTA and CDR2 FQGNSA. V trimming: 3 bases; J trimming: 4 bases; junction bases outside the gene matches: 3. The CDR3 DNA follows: TGTGCCAGCAGCTTCAAAGCGGGGTACAATGAGCAGTTCTTC. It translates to CASSFKAGYNEQFF.

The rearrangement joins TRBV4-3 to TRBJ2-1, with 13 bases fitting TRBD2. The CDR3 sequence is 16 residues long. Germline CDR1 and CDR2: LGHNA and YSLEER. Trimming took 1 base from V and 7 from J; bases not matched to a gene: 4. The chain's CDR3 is CASSQGTSGRSNEQFF. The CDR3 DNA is TGCGCCAGCAGCCAAGGGACTAGCGGGAGATCGAATGAGCAGTTCTTC.

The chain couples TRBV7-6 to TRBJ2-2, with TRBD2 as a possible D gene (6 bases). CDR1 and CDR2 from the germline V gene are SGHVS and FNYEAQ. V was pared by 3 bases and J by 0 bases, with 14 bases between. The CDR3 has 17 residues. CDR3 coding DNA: TGTGCCAGCAGCTTCCTTATGGGAGGAGCGAACACCGGGGAGCTGTTTTTT. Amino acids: CASSFLMGGANTGELFF.

CDR3 sequence (DNA): TGTGCCAGCAGTGACAAGGCGAGAGCACAAGAGACCCAGTACTTC. Residues: CASSDKARAQETQYF. This chain connects TRBV2 to TRBJ2-5; the D is unclear. CDR1 is SNHLY, CDR2 FYNNEI, per germline. The V end was cut by 3 bases, the J end by 2 bases, with 13 bases between. The CDR3 contains 15 residues.